This is a list of T cell receptor beta chains from one sample in a study of T cell responses to AZD1222 COVID-19 vaccine. Method: immunoSEQ multiplex PCR; TCRdb's copy keeps in-frame clones and lacks some. The data contain 55,000 to 65,000 clones, 89% of them singletons. The material was peripheral blood, obtained 28 days after the second AZD1222 dose. The receptors shown here come from an adult who received the AZD1222 COVID-19 vaccine. The CDR3 runs from the conserved cysteine through the conserved F or W.

V	length	J	CDR3
TRBV19	15	TRBJ1-1	CASSVTGGASSEAFF
TRBV6-2/TRBV6-3	15	TRBJ2-7	CASSYRQGASYEQYF
TRBV11-3	12	TRBJ2-3	CASRGMEVSQYF
TRBV2	15	TRBJ1-2	CASSEYETQGNGYTF
TRBV5-6	14	TRBJ2-5	CASSSPGRQETQYF
TRBV28	15	TRBJ1-1	CASRPPSVGNTEAFF
TRBV21-1	11	TRBJ2-3	CASRARDTQYF
TRBV6-6	11	TRBJ1-2	CASLSDYGYTF
TRBV6-5	13	TRBJ2-3	CASSYRAPDTQYF
TRBV5-1	14	TRBJ2-2	CASSNGHNTGELFF
TRBV3-1/TRBV3-2	17	TRBJ1-5	CASSQDSGGTTNQPQHF
TRBV5-4	15	TRBJ1-2	CASSGRGVFNYGYTF